What follows are 2 T cell receptor beta chains derived from one specimen sequenced in a study of shared clonotypes between healthy human individuals. The method was immunoSEQ multiplex PCR; TCRdb's version includes in-frame clones alone and lacks a portion of them. Of 2,500,000 or so clones listed, around nine tenths are singletons. Material: naive CD4+ T cells sorted from blood. As to subset: CD45RA+ positively selected. The receptors come from a man aged 18 to 29 in good health.

The V call is TRBV6-6, the J call TRBJ1-3; no firm D call. There are 14 residues in the CDR3. V lost 4 bases and J 1 base, leaving 8 bases between the germline ends. Germline-derived CDR1 and CDR2 are MNHNY and SVGAGI (reference sequence). CDR3 amino acids: CASSSGGSGNTIYF. CDR3 nucleotides: TGTGCCAGCAGTTCAGGTGGTTCTGGAAACACCATATATTTT.

The V and J genes are TRBV19 and TRBJ1-2, with 9 bases matching TRBD1. CDR1 is LNHDA and CDR2 is SQIVND in the germline V gene (reference sequence). V was clipped by 7 bases and J by 4 bases; unmatched bases: 10. The CDR3 has 15 residues. CDR3: CASTPGQGFSYGYTF. CDR3 nucleotides: TGTGCCAGTACCCCGGGACAGGGTTTTTCCTATGGCTACACCTTC.